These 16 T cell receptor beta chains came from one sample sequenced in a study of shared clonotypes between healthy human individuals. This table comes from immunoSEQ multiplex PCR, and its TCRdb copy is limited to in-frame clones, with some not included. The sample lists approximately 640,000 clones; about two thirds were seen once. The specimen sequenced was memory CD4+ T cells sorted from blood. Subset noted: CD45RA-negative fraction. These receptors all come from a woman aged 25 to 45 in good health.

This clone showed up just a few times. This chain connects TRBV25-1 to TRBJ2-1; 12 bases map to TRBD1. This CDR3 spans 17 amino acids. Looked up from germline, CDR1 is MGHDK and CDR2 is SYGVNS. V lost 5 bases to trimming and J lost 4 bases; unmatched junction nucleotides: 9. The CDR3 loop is CASSSGTGGFWYNEQFF. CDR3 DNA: TGTGCCAGCAGTTCCGGGACAGGGGGCTTTTGGTACAATGAGCAGTTCTTC.

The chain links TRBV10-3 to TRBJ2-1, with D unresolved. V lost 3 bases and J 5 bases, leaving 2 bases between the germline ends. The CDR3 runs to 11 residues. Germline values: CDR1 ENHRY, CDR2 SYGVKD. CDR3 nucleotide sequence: TGTGCCATCAGTGACCACAATGAGCAGTTCTTC. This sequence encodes CAISDHNEQFF.

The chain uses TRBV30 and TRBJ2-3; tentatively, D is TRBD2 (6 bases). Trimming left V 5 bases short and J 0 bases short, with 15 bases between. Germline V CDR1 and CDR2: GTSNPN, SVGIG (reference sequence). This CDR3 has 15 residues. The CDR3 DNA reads TGTGCCTGGCGCCGGCCCGGGACTAGCACAGATACGCAGTATTTT. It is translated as CAWRRPGTSTDTQYF.

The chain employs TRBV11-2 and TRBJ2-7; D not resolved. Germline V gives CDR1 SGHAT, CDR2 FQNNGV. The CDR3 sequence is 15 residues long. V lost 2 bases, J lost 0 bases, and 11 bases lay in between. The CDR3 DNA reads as TGTGCCAGCAGCTTATCGGCGGTTAGCTCCTACGAGCAGTACTTC. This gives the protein CASSLSAVSSYEQYF. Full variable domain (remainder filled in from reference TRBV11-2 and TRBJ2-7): EAGVAQSPRYKIIEKRQSVAFWCNPISGHATLYWYQQILGQGPKLLIQFQNNGVVDDSQLPKDRFSAERLKGVDSTLKIQPAKLEDSAVYLCASSLSAVSSYEQYFGPGTRLTVT.

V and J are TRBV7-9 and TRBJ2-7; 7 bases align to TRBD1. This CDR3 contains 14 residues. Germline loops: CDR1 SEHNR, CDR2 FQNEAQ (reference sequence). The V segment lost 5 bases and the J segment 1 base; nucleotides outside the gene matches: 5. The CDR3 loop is CASSPQDRSYEQYF. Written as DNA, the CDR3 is TGTGCCAGCAGCCCACAGGACAGGTCCTACGAGCAGTACTTC.

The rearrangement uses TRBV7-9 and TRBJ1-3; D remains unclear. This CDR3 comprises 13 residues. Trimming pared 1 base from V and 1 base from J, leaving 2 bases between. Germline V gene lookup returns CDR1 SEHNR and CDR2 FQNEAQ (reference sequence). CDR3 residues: CASSLESGNTIYF. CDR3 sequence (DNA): TGTGCCAGCAGCTTAGAGTCTGGAAACACCATATATTTT.

The chain's CDR3 is CASSQRQGAVNEQFF. CDR3 in DNA: TGTGCCAGCAGCCAAAGACAGGGGGCTGTCAATGAGCAGTTCTTC. J is TRBJ2-1 and V is TRBV5-6; 10 bases line up with TRBD1. This CDR3 region has 15 residues. Germline V gene lookup returns CDR1 SGHDT and CDR2 YYEEEE. V shed 4 bases, J shed 6 bases, and the junction held 7 bases outside the gene matches. The entire variable domain, with the rest obtained from reference TRBV5-6 and TRBJ2-1, is as follows: DAGVTQSPTHLIKTRGQQVTLRCSPKSGHDTVSWYQQALGQGPQFIFQYYEEEERQRGNFPDRFSGHQFPNYSSELNVNALLLGDSALYLCASSQRQGAVNEQFFGPGTRLTVL.

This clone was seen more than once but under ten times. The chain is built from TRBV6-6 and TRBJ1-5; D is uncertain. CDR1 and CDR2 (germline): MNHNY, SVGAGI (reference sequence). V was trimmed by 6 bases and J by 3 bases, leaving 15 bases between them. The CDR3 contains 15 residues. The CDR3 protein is CASRETGSYNQPQHF. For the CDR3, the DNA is TGTGCCAGCAGAGAGACCGGGTCCTACAATCAGCCCCAGCATTTT.

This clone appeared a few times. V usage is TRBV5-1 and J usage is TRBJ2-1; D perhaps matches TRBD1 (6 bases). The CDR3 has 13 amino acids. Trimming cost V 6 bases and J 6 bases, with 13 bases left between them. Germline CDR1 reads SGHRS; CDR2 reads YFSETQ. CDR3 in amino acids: CASTSTGGNEQFF. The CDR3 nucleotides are TGCGCCAGCACCTCGACAGGAGGCAATGAGCAGTTCTTC.

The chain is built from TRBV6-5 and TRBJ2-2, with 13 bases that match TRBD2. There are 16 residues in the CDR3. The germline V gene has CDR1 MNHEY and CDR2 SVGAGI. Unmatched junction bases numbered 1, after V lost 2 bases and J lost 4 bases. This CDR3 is CASSYGLAGATGELFF. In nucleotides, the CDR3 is TGTGCCAGCAGTTACGGACTAGCGGGAGCCACCGGGGAGCTGTTTTTT.

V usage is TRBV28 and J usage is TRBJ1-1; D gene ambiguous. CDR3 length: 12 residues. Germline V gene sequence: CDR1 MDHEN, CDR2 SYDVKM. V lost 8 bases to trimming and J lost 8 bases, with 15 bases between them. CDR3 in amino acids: CASLSGSQEAFF. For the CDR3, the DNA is TGTGCCAGCCTCTCAGGTAGCCAAGAAGCTTTCTTT.

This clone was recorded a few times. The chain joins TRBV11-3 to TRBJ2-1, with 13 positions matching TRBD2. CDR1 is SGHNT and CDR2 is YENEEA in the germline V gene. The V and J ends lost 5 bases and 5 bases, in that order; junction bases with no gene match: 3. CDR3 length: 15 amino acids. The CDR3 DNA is TGTGCCAGCAGCGCGGGACTAGCGGGGAACAATGAGCAGTTCTTC. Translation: CASSAGLAGNNEQFF.

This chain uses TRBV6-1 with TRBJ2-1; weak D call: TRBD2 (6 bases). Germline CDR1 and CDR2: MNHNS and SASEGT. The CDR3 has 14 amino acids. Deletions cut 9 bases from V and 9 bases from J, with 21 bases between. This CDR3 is CASRPPRGHGEQFF. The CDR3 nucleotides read TGTGCCAGTAGGCCCCCGCGGGGCCACGGTGAGCAGTTCTTC.

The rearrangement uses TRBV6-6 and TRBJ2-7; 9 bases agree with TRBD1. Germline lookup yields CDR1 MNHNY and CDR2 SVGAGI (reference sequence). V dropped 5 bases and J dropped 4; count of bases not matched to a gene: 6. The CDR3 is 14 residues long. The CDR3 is CASSKAGTGYEQYF. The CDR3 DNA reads TGTGCCAGCAGTAAAGCCGGGACAGGGTACGAGCAGTACTTC.

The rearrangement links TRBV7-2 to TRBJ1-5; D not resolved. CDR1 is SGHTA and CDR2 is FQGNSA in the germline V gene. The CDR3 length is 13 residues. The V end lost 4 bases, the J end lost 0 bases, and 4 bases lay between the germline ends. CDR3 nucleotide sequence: TGTGCCAGCAGCTCGAATAGCAATCAGCCCCAGCATTTT. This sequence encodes CASSSNSNQPQHF. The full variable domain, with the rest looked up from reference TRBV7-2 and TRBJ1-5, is GAGVSQSPSNKVTEKGKDVELRCDPISGHTALYWYRQSLGQGLEFLIYFQGNSAPDKSGLPSDRFSAERTGGSVSTLTIQRTQQEDSAVYLCASSSNSNQPQHFGDGTRLSIL.

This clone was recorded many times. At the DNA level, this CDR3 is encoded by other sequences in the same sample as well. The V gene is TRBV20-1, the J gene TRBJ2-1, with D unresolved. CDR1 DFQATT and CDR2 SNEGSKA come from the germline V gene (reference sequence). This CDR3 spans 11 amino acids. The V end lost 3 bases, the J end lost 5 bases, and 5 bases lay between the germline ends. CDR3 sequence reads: CSASGNNEQFF. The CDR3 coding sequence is TGCAGTGCTAGCGGAAACAATGAGCAGTTCTTC.